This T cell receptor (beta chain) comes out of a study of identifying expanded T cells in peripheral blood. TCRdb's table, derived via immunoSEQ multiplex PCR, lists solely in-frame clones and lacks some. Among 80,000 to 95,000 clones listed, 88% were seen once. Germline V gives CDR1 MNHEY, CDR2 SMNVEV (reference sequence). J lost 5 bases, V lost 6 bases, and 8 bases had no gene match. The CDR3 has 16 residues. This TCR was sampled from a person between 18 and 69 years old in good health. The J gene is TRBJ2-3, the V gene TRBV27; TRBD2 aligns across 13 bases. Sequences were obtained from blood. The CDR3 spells CASREKTSGGRDTQYF. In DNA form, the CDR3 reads TGTGCCAGCAGAGAGAAGACTAGCGGGGGGAGAGATACGCAGTATTTT.